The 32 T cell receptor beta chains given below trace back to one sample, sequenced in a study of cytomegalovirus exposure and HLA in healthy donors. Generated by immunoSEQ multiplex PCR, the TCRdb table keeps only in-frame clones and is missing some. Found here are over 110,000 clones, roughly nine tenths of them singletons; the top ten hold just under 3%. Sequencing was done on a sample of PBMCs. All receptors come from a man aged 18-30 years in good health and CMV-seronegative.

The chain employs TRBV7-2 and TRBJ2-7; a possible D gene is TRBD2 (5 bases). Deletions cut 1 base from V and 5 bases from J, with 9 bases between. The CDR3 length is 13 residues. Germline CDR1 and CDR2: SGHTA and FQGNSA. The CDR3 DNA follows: TGTGCCAGCAGCTTAGTCGAGCGGCACGAGCAGTACTTC. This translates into CASSLVERHEQYF. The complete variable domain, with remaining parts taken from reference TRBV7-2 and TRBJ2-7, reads GAGVSQSPSNKVTEKGKDVELRCDPISGHTALYWYRQSLGQGLEFLIYFQGNSAPDKSGLPSDRFSAERTGGSVSTLTIQRTQQEDSAVYLCASSLVERHEQYFGPGTRLTVT.

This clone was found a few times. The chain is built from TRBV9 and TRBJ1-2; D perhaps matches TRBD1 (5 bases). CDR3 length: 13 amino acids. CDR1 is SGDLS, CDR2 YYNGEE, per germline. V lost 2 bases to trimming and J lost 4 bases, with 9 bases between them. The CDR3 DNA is TGTGCCAGCAGCGTTGACGACAGCTATGGCTACACCTTC. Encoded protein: CASSVDDSYGYTF. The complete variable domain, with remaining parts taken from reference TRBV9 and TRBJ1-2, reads DSGVTQTPKHLITATGQRVTLRCSPRSGDLSVYWYQQSLDQGLQFLIQYYNGEERAKGNILERFSAQQFPDLHSELNLSSLELGDSALYFCASSVDDSYGYTFGSGTRLTVV.

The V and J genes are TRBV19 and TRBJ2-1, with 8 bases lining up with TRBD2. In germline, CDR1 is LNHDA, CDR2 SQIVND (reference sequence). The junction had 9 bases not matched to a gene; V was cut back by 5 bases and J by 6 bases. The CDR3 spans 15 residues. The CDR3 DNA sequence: TGTGCCAGTAGTCCACTAGCGGCACAATTCAATGAGCAGTTCTTC. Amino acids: CASSPLAAQFNEQFF.

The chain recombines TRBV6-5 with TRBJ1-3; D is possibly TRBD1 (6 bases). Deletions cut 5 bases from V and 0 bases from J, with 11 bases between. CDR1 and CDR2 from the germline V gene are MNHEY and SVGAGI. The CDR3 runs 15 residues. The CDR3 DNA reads TGTGCCAGCAGTCCGGACAGACCCTCTGGAAACACCATATATTTT. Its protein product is CASSPDRPSGNTIYF.

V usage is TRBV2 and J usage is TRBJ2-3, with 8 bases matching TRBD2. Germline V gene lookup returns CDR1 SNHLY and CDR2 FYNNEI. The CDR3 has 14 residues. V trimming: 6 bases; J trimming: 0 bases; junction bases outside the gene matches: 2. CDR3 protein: CASRAGESTDTQYF. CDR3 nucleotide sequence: TGTGCCAGCAGAGCGGGGGAGAGCACAGATACGCAGTATTTT.

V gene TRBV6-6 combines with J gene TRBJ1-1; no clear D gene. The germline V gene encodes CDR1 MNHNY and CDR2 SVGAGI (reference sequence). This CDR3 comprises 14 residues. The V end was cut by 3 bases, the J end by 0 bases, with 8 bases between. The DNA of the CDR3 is TGTGCCAGCAGTTATTCCCATCTGAACACTGAAGCTTTCTTT. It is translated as CASSYSHLNTEAFF.

CDR3 DNA sequence: TGTGCCAGCAGTGAAGGGTCTAGCCCGACGGATACGCAGTATTTT. This gives the protein CASSEGSSPTDTQYF. The rearrangement joins TRBV6-1 to TRBJ2-3; a weak D match, TRBD2 (5 bases). Germline V CDR1 and CDR2: MNHNS, SASEGT. The germline V and J ends were trimmed by 1 base and 6 bases, with 14 bases remaining between them. The CDR3 has 15 residues.

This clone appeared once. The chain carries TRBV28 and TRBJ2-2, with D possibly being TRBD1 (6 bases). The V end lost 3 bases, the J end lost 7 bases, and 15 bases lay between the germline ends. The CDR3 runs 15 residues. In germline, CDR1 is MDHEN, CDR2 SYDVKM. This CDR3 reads CASSLGRGWGGELFF. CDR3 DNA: TGTGCCAGCAGTTTGGGCAGGGGTTGGGGCGGGGAGCTGTTTTTT. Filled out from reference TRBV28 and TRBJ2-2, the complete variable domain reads DVKVTQSSRYLVKRTGEKVFLECVQDMDHENMFWYRQDPGLGLRLIYFSYDVKMKEKGDIPEGYSVSREKKERFSLILESASTNQTSMYLCASSLGRGWGGELFFGEGSRLTVL.

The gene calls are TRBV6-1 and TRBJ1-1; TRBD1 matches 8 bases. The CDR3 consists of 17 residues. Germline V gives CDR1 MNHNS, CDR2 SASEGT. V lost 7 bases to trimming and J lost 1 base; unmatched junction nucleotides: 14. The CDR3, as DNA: TGTGCCAGCACTGACCCTCCAGGGGGCGCGGGGAACACTGAAGCTTTCTTT. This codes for CASTDPPGGAGNTEAFF.

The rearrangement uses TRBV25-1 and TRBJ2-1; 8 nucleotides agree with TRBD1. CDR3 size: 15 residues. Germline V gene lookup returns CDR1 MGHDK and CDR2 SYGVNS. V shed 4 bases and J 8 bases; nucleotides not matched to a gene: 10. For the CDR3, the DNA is TGTGCCAGCAGTGGATCAGGACAGGGAGTCGATGAGCAGTTCTTC. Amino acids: CASSGSGQGVDEQFF.

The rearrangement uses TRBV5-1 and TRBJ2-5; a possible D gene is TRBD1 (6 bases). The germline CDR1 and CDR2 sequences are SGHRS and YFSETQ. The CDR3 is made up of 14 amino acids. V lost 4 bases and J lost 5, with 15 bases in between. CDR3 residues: CASSPDRNMETQYF. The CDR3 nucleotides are TGCGCCAGCAGCCCCGACAGGAACATGGAGACCCAGTACTTC.

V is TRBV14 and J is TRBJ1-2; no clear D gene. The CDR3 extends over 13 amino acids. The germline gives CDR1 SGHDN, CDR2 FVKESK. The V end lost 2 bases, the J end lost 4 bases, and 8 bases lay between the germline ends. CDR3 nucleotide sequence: TGTGCCAGCAGCCAAACCCGGGGCTATGGCTACACCTTC. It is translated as CASSQTRGYGYTF.

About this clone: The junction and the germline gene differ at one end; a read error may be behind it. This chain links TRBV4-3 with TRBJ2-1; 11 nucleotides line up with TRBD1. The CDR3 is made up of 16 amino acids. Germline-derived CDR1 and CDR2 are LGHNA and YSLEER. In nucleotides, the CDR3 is TGCGCCAGCAGCCAAGATGGTGGGACAGGGGGTCTAGAGCAGGTCTTC. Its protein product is CASSQDGGTGGLEQVF.

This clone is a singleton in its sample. The CDR3 loop reads CASRVQGPAYQPQHF. The DNA for the CDR3 is TGTGCCAGCAGGGTACAGGGGCCTGCCTATCAGCCCCAGCATTTT. J is TRBJ1-5 and V is TRBV6-1; 7 nucleotides agree with TRBD1. V shed 6 bases, J shed 5 bases, and the junction held 10 bases outside the gene matches. Germline lookup yields CDR1 MNHNS and CDR2 SASEGT. This CDR3 spans 15 amino acids.

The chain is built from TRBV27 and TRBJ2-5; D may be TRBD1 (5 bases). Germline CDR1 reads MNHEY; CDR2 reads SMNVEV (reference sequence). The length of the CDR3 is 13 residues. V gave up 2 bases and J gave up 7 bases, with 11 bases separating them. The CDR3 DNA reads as TGTGCCAGCAGTTTAGGGGCAGTTGGGACCCAGTACTTC. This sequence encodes CASSLGAVGTQYF.

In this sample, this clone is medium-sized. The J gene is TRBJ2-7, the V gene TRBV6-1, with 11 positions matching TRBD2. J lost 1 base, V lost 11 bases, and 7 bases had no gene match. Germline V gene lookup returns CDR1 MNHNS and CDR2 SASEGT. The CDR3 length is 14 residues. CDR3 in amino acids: CAGQLAGESYEQYF. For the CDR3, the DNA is TGTGCCGGCCAACTAGCGGGAGAGTCCTACGAGCAGTACTTC.

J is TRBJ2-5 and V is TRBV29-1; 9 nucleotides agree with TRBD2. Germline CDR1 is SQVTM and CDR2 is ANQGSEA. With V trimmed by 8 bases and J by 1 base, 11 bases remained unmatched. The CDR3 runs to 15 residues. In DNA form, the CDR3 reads TGCAGCACCCGACAAGGGACTAGCAGCCAAGAGACCCAGTACTTC. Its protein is CSTRQGTSSQETQYF.

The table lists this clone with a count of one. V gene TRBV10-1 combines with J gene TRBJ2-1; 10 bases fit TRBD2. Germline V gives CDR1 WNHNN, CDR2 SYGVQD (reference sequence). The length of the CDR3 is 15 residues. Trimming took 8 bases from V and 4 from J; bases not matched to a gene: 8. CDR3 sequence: CASQLAGSLYNEQFF. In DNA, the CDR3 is TGCGCCAGCCAACTAGCGGGGAGCCTATACAATGAGCAGTTCTTC.

The CDR3 sequence: CASSTGQGALGTQYF. Written as DNA, the CDR3 is TGTGCCAGTAGTACCGGACAGGGGGCGTTGGGGACCCAGTACTTC. The chain carries TRBV19 and TRBJ2-5; TRBD1 matches 11 bases. The germline V gene encodes CDR1 LNHDA and CDR2 SQIVND (reference sequence). This CDR3 is built from 15 residues. Trimming at V came to 4 bases and at J to 7 bases, leaving 8 bases not matched to a gene.

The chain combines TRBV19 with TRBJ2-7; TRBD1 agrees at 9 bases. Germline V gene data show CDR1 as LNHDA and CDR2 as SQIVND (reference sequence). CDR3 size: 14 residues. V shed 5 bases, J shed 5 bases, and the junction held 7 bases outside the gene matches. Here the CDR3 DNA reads TGTGCCAGTAGTGCGGACAGGGGAGTAGACGAGCAGTACTTC. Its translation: CASSADRGVDEQYF.

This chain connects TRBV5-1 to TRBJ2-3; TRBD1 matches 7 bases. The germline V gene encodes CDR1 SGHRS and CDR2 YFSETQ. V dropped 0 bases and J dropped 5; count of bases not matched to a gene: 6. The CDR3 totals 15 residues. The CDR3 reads CASSLEGARRDTQYF. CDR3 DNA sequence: TGCGCCAGCAGCTTGGAGGGGGCGCGGAGAGATACGCAGTATTTT.

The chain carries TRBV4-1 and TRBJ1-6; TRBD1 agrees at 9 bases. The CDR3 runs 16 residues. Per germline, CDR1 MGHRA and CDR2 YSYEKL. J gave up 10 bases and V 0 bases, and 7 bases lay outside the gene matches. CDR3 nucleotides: TGCGCCAGCAGCCAAGATACCGGGACAGGGCTCTCACCCCTCCACTTT. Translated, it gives CASSQDTGTGLSPLHF.

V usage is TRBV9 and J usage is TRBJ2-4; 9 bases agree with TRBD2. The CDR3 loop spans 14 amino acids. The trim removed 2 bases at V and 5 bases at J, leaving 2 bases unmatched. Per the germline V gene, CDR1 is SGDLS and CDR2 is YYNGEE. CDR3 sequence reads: CASSVVAGENIQYF. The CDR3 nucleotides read TGTGCCAGCAGCGTCGTAGCGGGGGAAAACATTCAGTACTTC.

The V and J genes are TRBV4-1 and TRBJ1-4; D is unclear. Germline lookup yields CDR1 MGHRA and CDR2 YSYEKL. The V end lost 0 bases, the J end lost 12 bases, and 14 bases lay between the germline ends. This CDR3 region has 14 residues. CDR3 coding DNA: TGCGCCAGCAGCCAAGAGCGGGTAATGGGAGAACTGTTTTTT. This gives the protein CASSQERVMGELFF.

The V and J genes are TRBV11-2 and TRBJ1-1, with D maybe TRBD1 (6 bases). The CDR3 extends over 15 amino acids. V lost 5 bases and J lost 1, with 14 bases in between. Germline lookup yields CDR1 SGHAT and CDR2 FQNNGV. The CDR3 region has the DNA TGTGCCAGCAGCGGGCGGGGGCGCGGGAACACTGAAGCTTTCTTT. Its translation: CASSGRGRGNTEAFF.

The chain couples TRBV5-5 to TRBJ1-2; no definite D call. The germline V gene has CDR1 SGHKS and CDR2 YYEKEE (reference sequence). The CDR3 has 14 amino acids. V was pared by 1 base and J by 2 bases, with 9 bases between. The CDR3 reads CASSLRGINYGYTF. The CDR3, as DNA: TGTGCCAGCAGCTTGAGAGGGATCAACTATGGCTACACCTTC.

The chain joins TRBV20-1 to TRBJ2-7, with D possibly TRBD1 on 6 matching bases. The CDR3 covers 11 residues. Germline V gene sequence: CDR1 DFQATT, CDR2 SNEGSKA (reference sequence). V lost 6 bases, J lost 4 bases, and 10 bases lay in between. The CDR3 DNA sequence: TGCAGTGCAGGGGGAGAGTACGAGCAGTACTTC. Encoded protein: CSAGGEYEQYF.

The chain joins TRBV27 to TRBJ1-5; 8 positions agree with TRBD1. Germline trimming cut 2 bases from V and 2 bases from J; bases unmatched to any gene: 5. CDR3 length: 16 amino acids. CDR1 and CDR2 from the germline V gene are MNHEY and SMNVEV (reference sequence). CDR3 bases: TGTGCCAGCAGTTTAGGGATGGACAGGGGCAATCAGCCCCAGCATTTT. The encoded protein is CASSLGMDRGNQPQHF.

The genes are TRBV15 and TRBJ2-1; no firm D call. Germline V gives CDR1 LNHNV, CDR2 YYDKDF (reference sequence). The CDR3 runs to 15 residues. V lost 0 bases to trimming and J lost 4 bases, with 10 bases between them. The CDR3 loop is CATSRDRPQYNEQFF. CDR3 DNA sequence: TGTGCCACCAGCAGAGATCGGCCACAGTACAATGAGCAGTTCTTC.

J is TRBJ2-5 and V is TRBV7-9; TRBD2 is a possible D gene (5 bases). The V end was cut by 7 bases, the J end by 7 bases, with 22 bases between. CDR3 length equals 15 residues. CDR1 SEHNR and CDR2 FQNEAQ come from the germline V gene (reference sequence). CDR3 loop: CASNLAGVLSGTQYF. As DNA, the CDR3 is TGTGCCAGCAACCTGGCCGGGGTGCTGTCGGGGACCCAGTACTTC.

CDR3 sequence reads: CASSSGGTETQYF. The CDR3 DNA follows: TGTGCCAGTAGTAGCGGGGGCACCGAGACCCAGTACTTC. The V call is TRBV19, the J call TRBJ2-5; perhaps TRBD2 as D (7 bases). In germline, CDR1 is LNHDA, CDR2 SQIVND (reference sequence). Trimming pared 4 bases from V and 5 bases from J, leaving 11 bases between. The CDR3 has 13 residues.

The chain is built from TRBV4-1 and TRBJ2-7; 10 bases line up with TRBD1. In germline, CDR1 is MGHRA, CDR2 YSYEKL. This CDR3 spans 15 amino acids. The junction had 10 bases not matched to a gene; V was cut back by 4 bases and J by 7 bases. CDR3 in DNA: TGCGCCAGCAGCCGTCCCGGGACAGGGGTAAGGGAGCAGTACTTC. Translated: CASSRPGTGVREQYF.